The sample holds many counts of the clone carrying this T cell receptor beta chain. Its antigen remains unidentified. One entry per CDR3 protein results from TCRdb running MiXCR on the RT-PCR reads. The sample lists about 520,000 distinct CDR3 sequences, 6% to 9% occurring once. This sample is drawn from a study of response to subunit inactivated influenza vaccine. Regarding the study as a whole: Each seasonal influenza vaccination, the authors suggested, recruits few new T cells.

Germline V gene lookup returns CDR1 SGHRS and CDR2 YFSETQ. The V and J ends lost 3 bases and 1 base, in that order; junction bases with no gene match: 3. The CDR3 covers 14 residues. The starting material was PBMCs from blood, obtained about 23 months after vaccination. The source of this sequence is a man aged 50-75 years who received an inactivated influenza vaccine. This rearrangement joins TRBV5-1 to TRBJ2-5; TRBD2 matches 7 bases. The CDR3 nucleotides read TGCGCCAGCAGCTCATCTAGCGGCCAAGAGACCCAGTACTTC. This gives the protein CASSSSSGQETQYF.